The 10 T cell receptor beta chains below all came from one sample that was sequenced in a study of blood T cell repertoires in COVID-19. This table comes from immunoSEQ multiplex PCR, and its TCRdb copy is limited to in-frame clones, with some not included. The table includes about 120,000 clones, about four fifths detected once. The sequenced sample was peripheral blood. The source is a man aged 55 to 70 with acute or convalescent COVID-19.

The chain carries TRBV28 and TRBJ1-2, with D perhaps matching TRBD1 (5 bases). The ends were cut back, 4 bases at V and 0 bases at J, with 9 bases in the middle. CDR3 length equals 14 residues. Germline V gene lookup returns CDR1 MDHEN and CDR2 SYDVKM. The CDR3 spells CASSWAGTNYGYTF. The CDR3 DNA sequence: TGTGCCAGCAGTTGGGCAGGGACTAACTATGGCTACACCTTC.

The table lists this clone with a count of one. The CDR3, as DNA: TGTGCCAGCAGTAGCTGGAGTGGGTACGAGCAGTACTTC. Its translation: CASSSWSGYEQYF. The chain links TRBV28 to TRBJ2-7; D unresolved. V gave up 5 bases and J gave up 4 bases, with 12 bases separating them. Germline V CDR1 and CDR2: MDHEN, SYDVKM. The CDR3 loop spans 13 amino acids.

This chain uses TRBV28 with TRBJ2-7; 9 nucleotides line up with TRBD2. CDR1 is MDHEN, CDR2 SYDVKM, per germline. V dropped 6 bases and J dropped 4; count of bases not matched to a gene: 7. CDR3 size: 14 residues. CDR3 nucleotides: TGTGCCAGCAGCTCTCCGGGACTAGCTTACGAGCAGTACTTC. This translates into CASSSPGLAYEQYF.

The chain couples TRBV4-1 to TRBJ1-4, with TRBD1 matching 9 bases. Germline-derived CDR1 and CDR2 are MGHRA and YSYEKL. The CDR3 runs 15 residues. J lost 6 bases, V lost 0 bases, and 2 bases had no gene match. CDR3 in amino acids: CASSQEGTGHEKLFF. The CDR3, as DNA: TGCGCCAGCAGCCAAGAGGGGACAGGGCATGAAAAACTGTTTTTT.

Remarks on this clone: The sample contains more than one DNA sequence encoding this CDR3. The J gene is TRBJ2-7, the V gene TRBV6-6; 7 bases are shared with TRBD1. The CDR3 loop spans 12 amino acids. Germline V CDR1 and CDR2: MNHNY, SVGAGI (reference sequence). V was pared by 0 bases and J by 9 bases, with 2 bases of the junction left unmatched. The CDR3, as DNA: TGTGCCAGCAGTTACTCGCCAGGGGGGCAGTACTTC. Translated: CASSYSPGGQYF.

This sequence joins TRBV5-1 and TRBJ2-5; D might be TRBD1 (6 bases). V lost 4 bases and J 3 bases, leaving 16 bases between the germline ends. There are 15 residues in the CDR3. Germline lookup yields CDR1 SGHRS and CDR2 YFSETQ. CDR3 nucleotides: TGCGCCAGCAGCAAGCAGCCGGGACAAAAAGAGACCCAGTACTTC. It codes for CASSKQPGQKETQYF.

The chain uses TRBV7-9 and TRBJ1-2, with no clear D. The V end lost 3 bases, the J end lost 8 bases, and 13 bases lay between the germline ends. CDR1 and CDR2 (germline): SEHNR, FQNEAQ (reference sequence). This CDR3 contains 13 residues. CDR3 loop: CASSLGNRGGYTF. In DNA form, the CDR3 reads TGTGCCAGCAGCTTGGGGAACAGAGGGGGCTACACCTTC. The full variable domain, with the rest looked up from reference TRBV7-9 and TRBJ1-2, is DTGVSQNPRHKITKRGQNVTFRCDPISEHNRLYWYRQTLGQGPEFLTYFQNEAQLEKSRLLSDRFSAERPKGSFSTLEIQRTEQGDSAMYLCASSLGNRGGYTFGSGTRLTVV.

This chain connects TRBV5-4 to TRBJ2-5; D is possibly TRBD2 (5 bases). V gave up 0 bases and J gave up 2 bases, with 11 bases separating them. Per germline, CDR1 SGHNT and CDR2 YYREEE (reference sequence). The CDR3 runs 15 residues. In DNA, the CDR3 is TGTGCCAGCAGCTTGGGAGGAGGATCGCAAGAGACCCAGTACTTC. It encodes CASSLGGGSQETQYF.

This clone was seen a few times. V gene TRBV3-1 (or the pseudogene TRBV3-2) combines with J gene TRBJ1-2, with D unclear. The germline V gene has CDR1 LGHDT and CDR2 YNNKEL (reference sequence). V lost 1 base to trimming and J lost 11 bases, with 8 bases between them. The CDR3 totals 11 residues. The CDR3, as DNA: TGTGCCAGCAGCCAAGCTAGGAGATACACCTTC. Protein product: CASSQARRYTF.

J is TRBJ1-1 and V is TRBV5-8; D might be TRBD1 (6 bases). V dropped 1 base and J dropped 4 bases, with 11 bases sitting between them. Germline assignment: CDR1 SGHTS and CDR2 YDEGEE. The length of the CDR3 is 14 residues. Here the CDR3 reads CASSLRGIGTEAFF. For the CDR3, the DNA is TGTGCCAGCAGCTTGAGGGGGATCGGCACTGAAGCTTTCTTT.